The text below deals with one T cell receptor beta chain. In the original analysis: Amplification of reference gene primers was used by the study to estimate nucleated cell counts. Sequenced by immunoSEQ multiplex PCR; TCRdb stores in-frame clones only, minus some. From that table come the V and J calls and clone size; the DNA was used to work out D and trimming. Of about 260,000 clones listed, about nine tenths were seen once; the top ten hold roughly 3.9%. V was pared by 7 bases and J by 1 base, with 7 bases between. From germline, CDR1 is LNHDA and CDR2 SQIVND (reference sequence). The CDR3 length is 12 residues. This specimen belongs to a study of blood T cell repertoires in COVID-19. The overall study: Donors in the United States, Italy and Spain gave samples during acute or convalescent COVID-19. Sample material is recorded as cDNA or gDNA derived from T cells, B-cell-depleted T cells, or PBMCs.

The sequencing sample was made of peripheral blood. The TCR sequence derives from a woman aged 40 to 50 with acute or convalescent COVID-19. This chain connects TRBV19 to TRBJ1-1; D unclear. The CDR3 sequence: CASNSGNTEAFF. Here the CDR3 DNA reads TGTGCCAGTAACTCAGGGAACACTGAAGCTTTCTTT.